This paragraph covers one T cell receptor beta chain sequence. Its antigen is unknown. A much larger clone lies a single base off, so this may be a read error. The V gene's germline CDR1 is SQVTM and CDR2 ANQGSEA. This CDR3 spans 14 amino acids. Trimming cost V 7 bases and J 12 bases; bases outside gene matches: 14. The data were taken from a study of read filtering for tumor transcriptome and immune sequencing. Study background: The cohort had approximately 16 men and approximately 15 women aged roughly 47 to 90, mean around 66 years. Study-level results: About 82% of IR-seq clonotypes had a single read, yet these held around 3.3% of reads.

Every patient had bone marrow sampled while the disease was active. From 300 to 450 ng of RNA, a library with molecular barcoded alpha/delta and beta/gamma adaptors was made. TCRdb called the reads again in MiXCR, with one record for every CDR3 protein. The sample consists of some 130,000 distinct CDR3 sequences, approximately 13% of them appearing once. Sequenced material: a population of CD138-negative cells sorted from bone marrow. The sequence came from a donor older than 35 with multiple myeloma. This chain uses TRBV29-1 with TRBJ2-1, with 11 bases lining up with TRBD2. Here the CDR3 reads CSGVTSGSGGGQFF. The CDR3 nucleotides read TGCAGCGGTGTAACTAGCGGGAGTGGGGGTGGGCAGTTCTTC.